The 14 T cell receptor beta chains below come from one sample, sequenced in a study of regulatory dendritic cells for organ transplantation. Clones were read by immunoSEQ multiplex PCR, and TCRdb kept only the in-frame ones, dropping some. The profile shows about 10,000 clones, less than 70% of them singletons. Allogeneic regulatory or mature dendritic cells were co-cultured for 4 to 6 days with CFSE-labeled sorted T cells at 1:10. These TCRs are of unknown antigen specificity. The sequencing input was naive CD4+ T cells from blood cultured with dendritic cells. The subset here: CD45RA+ naive T cells. These receptors came from a human donor in good health.

This rearrangement joins TRBV6-5 to TRBJ2-5; 10 positions match TRBD2. Looked up from germline, CDR1 is MNHEY and CDR2 is SVGAGI. V was clipped by 1 base and J by 5 bases; unmatched bases: 7. The CDR3 runs to 16 residues. The CDR3 protein is CASSYLPSGGRETQYF. In DNA, the CDR3 is TGTGCCAGCAGTTACTTGCCTAGCGGGGGTAGGGAGACCCAGTACTTC.

This clone was seen only a few times. This chain joins TRBV7-2 and TRBJ1-6; 8 nucleotides line up with TRBD1. CDR3 length: 15 amino acids. J lost 10 bases, V lost 3 bases, and 8 bases had no gene match. Germline V gene sequence: CDR1 SGHTA, CDR2 FQGNSA. CDR3 sequence (DNA): TGTGCCAGCAGCTTCCAGGGGGCCGGGGGATCACCCCTCCACTTT. This encodes CASSFQGAGGSPLHF.

The chain recombines TRBV19 with TRBJ2-2; 12 bases line up with TRBD2. Germline assignment: CDR1 LNHDA and CDR2 SQIVND (reference sequence). There are 15 residues in the CDR3. With 4 bases clipped from V and 14 bases from J, the junction kept 11 bases outside the gene matches. CDR3 sequence: CASSTPRLAGDILFF. The CDR3 DNA is TGTGCCAGTAGTACTCCTCGACTAGCGGGGGACATCCTGTTTTTT.

V usage is TRBV7-9 and J usage is TRBJ2-7, with D possibly being TRBD2 (5 bases). Trimming removed 4 bases from V and 0 bases from J, with 13 bases in between. CDR3 size: 15 residues. CDR1 and CDR2 from the germline V gene are SEHNR and FQNEAQ (reference sequence). In DNA form, the CDR3 reads TGTGCCAGCAGCTCCAGCGGAGCTATCTCCTACGAGCAGTACTTC. Protein: CASSSSGAISYEQYF.

V usage is TRBV6-1 and J usage is TRBJ1-5, with 11 bases fitting TRBD1. Germline V gene lookup returns CDR1 MNHNS and CDR2 SASEGT. This CDR3 is built from 14 residues. Unmatched junction bases numbered 2, after V lost 6 bases and J lost 4 bases. As DNA, the CDR3 is TGTGCCAGCAGCGGGACAGGGGGTAATCAGCCCCAGCATTTT. Protein product: CASSGTGGNQPQHF.

The chain combines TRBV7-2 with TRBJ2-7; D remains unclear. V dropped 5 bases and J dropped 6 bases, with 11 bases sitting between them. CDR3 length equals 12 residues. Germline V gene lookup returns CDR1 SGHTA and CDR2 FQGNSA. CDR3 loop: CASSVTRVEQYF. The CDR3 DNA reads TGTGCCAGCAGCGTGACTCGCGTCGAGCAGTACTTC.

This chain connects TRBV5-1 to TRBJ1-1, with a possible D match to TRBD1 (5 bases). In germline, CDR1 is SGHRS, CDR2 YFSETQ. Trimming shortened V by 0 bases and J by 3 bases, and 9 bases separated the two germline ends. The CDR3 is 14 amino acids. The CDR3 nucleotides are TGCGCCAGCAGCTTGGGTGGGGCGGACACTGAAGCTTTCTTT. Protein: CASSLGGADTEAFF.

The gene calls are TRBV5-8 and TRBJ2-2; a weak D match, TRBD2 (6 bases). CDR1 is SGHTS and CDR2 is YDEGEE in the germline V gene. The CDR3 spans 17 residues. Trimming stripped 6 bases from V and 1 base from J, with 19 bases between. As DNA, the CDR3 is TGTGCCAGCATCATCTCCGCGGGAACCTTGAACACCGGGGAGCTGTTTTTT. Amino acids: CASIISAGTLNTGELFF.

This clone was found a few times. The CDR3 region is CASSMAVDSPLHF. The CDR3 nucleotides read TGTGCCAGTAGTATGGCGGTCGATTCACCCCTCCACTTT. J is TRBJ1-6 and V is TRBV19; D is unresolved. The CDR3 runs 13 residues. V was pared by 3 bases and J by 8 bases, with 8 bases between. The germline CDR1 and CDR2 sequences are LNHDA and SQIVND (reference sequence).

This clone was detected a few times. The J gene is TRBJ1-5, the V gene TRBV19; 9 bases fit TRBD1. CDR3 length: 14 residues. After removal of 6 bases from V and 6 bases from J, the junction contained 6 bases not matched to a gene. The germline gives CDR1 LNHDA, CDR2 SQIVND (reference sequence). The CDR3 DNA reads TGTGCCAGTAGGGACAGGGGCTCGGGTCAGCCCCAGCATTTT. It specifies CASRDRGSGQPQHF. Full variable domain (missing parts from reference TRBV19 and TRBJ1-5): DGGITQSPKYLFRKEGQNVTLSCEQNLNHDAMYWYRQDPGQGLRLIYYSQIVNDFQKGDIAEGYSVSREKKESFPLTVTSAQKNPTAFYLCASRDRGSGQPQHFGDGTRLSIL.

This chain connects TRBV6-6 to TRBJ1-6; D remains unclear. CDR1 is MNHNY, CDR2 SVGAGI, per germline (reference sequence). There are 15 residues in the CDR3. Trimming took 0 bases from V and 5 from J, leaving 8 bases between them. The CDR3 region is CASSYSRGNNSPLHF. CDR3 DNA: TGTGCCAGCAGTTACTCTCGCGGTAATAATTCACCCCTCCACTTT.

The chain carries TRBV5-1 and TRBJ1-1, with TRBD1 as a possible D gene (5 bases). This CDR3 has 13 amino acids. V shed 4 bases and J shed 2 bases, with 9 bases lying between them. Germline CDR1 is SGHRS and CDR2 is YFSETQ. The DNA of the CDR3 is TGCGCCAGCAGCCAGACAGCTAACACTGAAGCTTTCTTT. As protein: CASSQTANTEAFF.

V usage is TRBV19 and J usage is TRBJ2-5, with D perhaps TRBD2 (9 bases). With 5 bases removed from V and 5 bases from J, the gap between germline ends came to 18 bases. The germline V gene has CDR1 LNHDA and CDR2 SQIVND (reference sequence). CDR3 length equals 15 residues. For the CDR3, the DNA is TGTGCCAGTAGTTTGGACAGGGCGGGGGGGGAGACCCAGTACTTC. It translates to CASSLDRAGGETQYF.

The chain employs TRBV6-6 and TRBJ1-1, with a weak D call TRBD1 (5 bases). Trimming removed 6 bases from V and 5 bases from J, with 10 bases in between. The germline CDR1 and CDR2 sequences are MNHNY and SVGAGI (reference sequence). This CDR3 comprises 12 residues. For the CDR3, the DNA is TGTGCCAGCAGCGTGGGGGGAACTGAAGCTTTCTTT. Its protein is CASSVGGTEAFF.